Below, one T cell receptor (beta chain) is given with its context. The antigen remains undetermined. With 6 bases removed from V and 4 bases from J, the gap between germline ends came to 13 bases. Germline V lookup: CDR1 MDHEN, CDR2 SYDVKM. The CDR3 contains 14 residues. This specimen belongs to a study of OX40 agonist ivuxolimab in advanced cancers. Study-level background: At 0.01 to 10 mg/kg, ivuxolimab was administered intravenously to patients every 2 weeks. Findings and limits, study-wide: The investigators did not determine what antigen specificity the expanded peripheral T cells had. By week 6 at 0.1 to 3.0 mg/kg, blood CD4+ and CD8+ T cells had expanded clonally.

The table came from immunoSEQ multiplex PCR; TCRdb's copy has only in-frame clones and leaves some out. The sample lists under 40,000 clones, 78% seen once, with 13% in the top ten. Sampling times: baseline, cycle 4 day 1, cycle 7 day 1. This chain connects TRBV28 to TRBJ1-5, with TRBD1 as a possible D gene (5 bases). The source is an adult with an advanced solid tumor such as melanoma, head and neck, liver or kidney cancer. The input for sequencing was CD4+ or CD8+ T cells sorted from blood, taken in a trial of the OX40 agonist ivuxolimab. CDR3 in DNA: TGTGCCAGCAGCCCAGGGTGGGGGAATCAGCCCCAGCATTTT. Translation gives CASSPGWGNQPQHF.